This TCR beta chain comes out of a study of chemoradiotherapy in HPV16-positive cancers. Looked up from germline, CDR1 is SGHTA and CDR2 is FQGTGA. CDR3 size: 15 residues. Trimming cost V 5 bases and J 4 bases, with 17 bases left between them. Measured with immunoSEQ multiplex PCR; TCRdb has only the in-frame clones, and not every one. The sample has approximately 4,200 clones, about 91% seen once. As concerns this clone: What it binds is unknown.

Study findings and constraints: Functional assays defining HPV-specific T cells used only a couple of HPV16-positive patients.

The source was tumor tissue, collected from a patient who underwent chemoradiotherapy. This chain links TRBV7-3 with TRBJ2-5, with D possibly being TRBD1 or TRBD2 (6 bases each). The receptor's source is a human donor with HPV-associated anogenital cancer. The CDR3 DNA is TGTGCCAGCAGCCCGCTAACAGGGAGGAGAGAGACCCAGTACTTC. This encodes CASSPLTGRRETQYF.